This TCR beta chain was observed in a study of blood T cell repertoires in COVID-19. Study-wide background: Sample material is recorded as cDNA or gDNA derived from T cells, B-cell-depleted T cells, or PBMCs.

Source study methods: Cell counts per sample came from amplifying reference gene primers. Clones were sequenced by immunoSEQ multiplex PCR, and TCRdb holds only the in-frame ones, with some missing. The V and J calls and clone size were taken over from that table, and D and trimming were inferred from the DNA. The data hold 120,000 or so clones, with about three quarters observed a single time. The V end lost 2 bases, the J end lost 13 bases, and 14 bases lay between the germline ends. The CDR3 sequence is 12 residues long. Germline values: CDR1 SNHLY, CDR2 FYNNEI. This clone has a handful of counts. The sequence derives from a woman in her seventies with acute or convalescent COVID-19. This rearrangement joins TRBV2 to TRBJ1-2; D gene uncertain. Sequencing was done on a sample of peripheral blood. The CDR3 coding sequence is TGTGCCAGCAGTGAAAATCCACTAGCCCGCACCTTC. Translating it yields CASSENPLARTF. The complete variable domain, with remaining parts taken from reference TRBV2 and TRBJ1-2, reads EPEVTQTPSHQVTQMGQEVILRCVPISNHLYFYWYRQILGQKVEFLVSFYNNEISEKSEIFDDQFSVERPDGSNFTLKIRSTKLEDSAMYFCASSENPLARTFGSGTRLTVV.